These 29 T cell receptor beta chains share one sample of origin, sequenced in a study of shared clonotypes between healthy human individuals. The protocol was immunoSEQ multiplex PCR, while the TCRdb copy is restricted to in-frame clones and leaves out a portion. The sample records more than 2 million clones, 95% being singletons. The sequenced material came from naive CD4+ T cells sorted from blood. This sample's subset: CD45RA+ positively selected. All receptors come from a man aged 18 to 30 in good health.

This rearrangement joins TRBV28 to TRBJ2-1, with D uncertain. From germline, CDR1 is MDHEN and CDR2 SYDVKM. The germline V and J ends were trimmed by 4 bases and 9 bases, with 10 bases remaining between them. This CDR3 contains 12 residues. The CDR3 coding sequence is TGTGCCAGCAGTTCAGTGGTGGTTGAGCAGTTCTTC. Amino acid sequence: CASSSVVVEQFF.

V and J are TRBV6-1 and TRBJ2-7; no clear D. The ends were cut back, 2 bases at V and 1 base at J, with 9 bases in the middle. CDR1 MNHNS and CDR2 SASEGT come from the germline V gene. This CDR3 has 14 residues. This CDR3 is CASSETRTSYEQYF. CDR3 bases: TGTGCCAGCAGTGAAACTCGTACATCCTACGAGCAGTACTTC.

J is TRBJ2-7 and V is TRBV30; 7 bases agree with TRBD1. In germline, CDR1 is GTSNPN, CDR2 SVGIG (reference sequence). There are 15 residues in the CDR3. With V trimmed by 4 bases and J by 2 bases, 11 bases remained unmatched. The CDR3 DNA is TGTGCCTGGAATCTTAGGGGCAGGGGGACCTACGAGCAGTACTTC. This encodes CAWNLRGRGTYEQYF.

The chain carries TRBV11-2 and TRBJ2-1; D is uncertain. This CDR3 region has 10 residues. The germline V gene encodes CDR1 SGHAT and CDR2 FQNNGV. Between the trimmed V and J ends, which lost 8 bases and 10 bases, there was a span of 9 bases. The DNA of the CDR3 is TGTGCCAGCGGTCTGACGGAGCAGTTCTTC. Amino acids: CASGLTEQFF.

This chain connects TRBV29-1 to TRBJ2-5, with D tentatively TRBD2 (6 bases). The CDR3 covers 16 residues. Germline V gene data show CDR1 as SQVTM and CDR2 as ANQGSEA. The V gene lost 6 bases and the J gene lost 3 bases, with 23 bases spanning the gap. The CDR3 sequence: CSVRTARPGGKETQYF. CDR3 bases: TGCAGCGTCAGGACCGCCCGTCCCGGAGGGAAAGAGACCCAGTACTTC.

CDR3 protein: CASSLGTSGVVSNEQFF. The CDR3 bases are TGTGCCAGCAGCCTAGGGACTAGCGGGGTAGTATCGAATGAGCAGTTCTTC. V is TRBV11-2 and J is TRBJ2-1, with 13 bases lining up with TRBD2. There are 17 residues in the CDR3. Germline CDR1 and CDR2: SGHAT and FQNNGV. J lost 7 bases, V lost 5 bases, and 11 bases had no gene match.

The V call is TRBV2, the J call TRBJ1-2; 8 bases fit TRBD1. CDR3 size: 14 residues. The J segment lost 7 bases and the V segment lost 9 bases, leaving 13 bases of the junction unmatched. Germline loops: CDR1 SNHLY, CDR2 FYNNEI. CDR3 region: CASPGQEEAGGYTF. CDR3 DNA sequence: TGTGCCAGTCCGGGACAGGAGGAGGCGGGTGGCTACACCTTC.

This chain links TRBV9 with TRBJ1-1, with unresolved D. This CDR3 comprises 14 residues. Trimming shortened V by 4 bases and J by 0 bases, and 10 bases separated the two germline ends. Germline CDR1 SGDLS, CDR2 YYNGEE. The CDR3 DNA reads as TGTGCCAGCAGCAAAGGAAATATGAACACTGAAGCTTTCTTT. Translation: CASSKGNMNTEAFF.

The rearrangement joins TRBV6-6 to TRBJ2-7; D is perhaps TRBD1 (5 bases). V was pared by 6 bases and J by 5 bases, with 20 bases between. Germline V CDR1 and CDR2: MNHNY, SVGAGI (reference sequence). The CDR3 consists of 15 residues. The CDR3 protein is CASRTTASPWDEQYF. The CDR3 nucleotides read TGTGCCAGCAGGACGACAGCGTCTCCCTGGGACGAGCAGTACTTC.

This clone was recorded once. The chain employs TRBV28 and TRBJ2-5, with 8 bases matching TRBD2. The trim removed 3 bases at V and 5 bases at J, leaving 11 bases unmatched. This CDR3 spans 16 amino acids. Germline CDR1 MDHEN, CDR2 SYDVKM. The CDR3 DNA is TGTGCCAGCAGTTTCAGCGGGGGAGGATACGGGGAGACCCAGTACTTC. This sequence encodes CASSFSGGGYGETQYF.

The CDR3 reads CALALGNIQYF. The CDR3 DNA sequence: TGTGCCTTGGCCCTGGGGAACATTCAGTACTTC. The rearrangement links TRBV30 to TRBJ2-4, with unresolved D. The CDR3 loop spans 11 amino acids. Germline CDR1 reads GTSNPN; CDR2 reads SVGIG (reference sequence). V was trimmed by 7 bases and J by 7 bases, leaving 11 bases between them.

The V and J genes are TRBV4-3 and TRBJ2-1; D ambiguous. The V end was cut by 0 bases, the J end by 3 bases, with 12 bases between. The germline gives CDR1 LGHNA, CDR2 YSLEER. CDR3 size: 16 residues. Written as DNA, the CDR3 is TGCGCCAGCAGCCAAGAAGGGCTAGTTGGCTACAATGAGCAGTTCTTC. This sequence encodes CASSQEGLVGYNEQFF.

The chain joins TRBV30 to TRBJ1-5; maybe TRBD1 (6 bases). The CDR3 contains 15 residues. Germline lookup yields CDR1 GTSNPN and CDR2 SVGIG (reference sequence). V was trimmed by 2 bases and J by 4 bases, leaving 15 bases between them. The CDR3 nucleotides read TGTGCCTGGAGTACTAAACAGGGTCGGAATCAGCCCCAGCATTTT. Its translation: CAWSTKQGRNQPQHF.

This chain joins TRBV5-6 and TRBJ2-1; no clear D gene. V lost 3 bases and J lost 0, with 13 bases in between. Looked up from germline, CDR1 is SGHDT and CDR2 is YYEEEE. This CDR3 is 16 amino acids long. CDR3 coding DNA: TGTGCCAGCAGCTATACGGGCACAAGCTCCTACAATGAGCAGTTCTTC. This gives the protein CASSYTGTSSYNEQFF.

J is TRBJ1-2 and V is TRBV5-1, with TRBD1 as a possible D gene (6 bases). Germline CDR1 and CDR2: SGHRS and YFSETQ. The CDR3 has 12 amino acids. V was cut by 3 bases and J by 7 bases, with 10 bases left in between. This chain's CDR3 is CASSSDRRGYTF. Here the CDR3 DNA reads TGCGCCAGCAGCTCTGACAGGCGTGGCTACACCTTC.

Worth noting for this clone: Other DNA sequences in the same sample also yield this CDR3. The chain joins TRBV18 to TRBJ1-5, with D perhaps TRBD1 (5 bases). Looked up from germline, CDR1 is KGHSH and CDR2 is LQKENI. The CDR3 length is 13 residues. V gave up 3 bases and J gave up 6 bases, with 9 bases separating them. CDR3 sequence reads: CASSPPGGQPQHF. Here the CDR3 DNA reads TGTGCCAGCTCACCCCCTGGGGGTCAGCCCCAGCATTTT.

The chain employs TRBV7-2 and TRBJ2-1; 8 nucleotides align to TRBD2. CDR1 SGHTA and CDR2 FQGNSA come from the germline V gene. V lost 1 base, J lost 10 bases, and 15 bases stayed unmatched. The CDR3 has 17 residues. Here the CDR3 DNA reads TGTGCCAGCAGCTTAGTCGAGGGTTTGGCGGGAGGTGGGGAGCAGTTCTTC. Translated, it gives CASSLVEGLAGGGEQFF.

This clone appeared a single time. J is TRBJ1-2 and V is TRBV5-1, with 7 bases lining up with TRBD1. The CDR3 length is 15 residues. The V gene's germline CDR1 is SGHRS and CDR2 YFSETQ. Trimming at V came to 4 bases and at J to 1 base, leaving 7 bases not matched to a gene. CDR3 region: CASSPTPGGNYGYTF. CDR3 nucleotides: TGCGCCAGCAGCCCCACCCCAGGGGGTAACTATGGCTACACCTTC.

The V call is TRBV4-1, the J call TRBJ2-7, with D uncertain. The CDR3 extends over 13 amino acids. CDR1 is MGHRA, CDR2 YSYEKL, per germline. Deletions cut 1 base from V and 3 bases from J, with 7 bases between. The CDR3 sequence: CASSQGSNYEQYF. The CDR3 DNA follows: TGCGCCAGCAGCCAAGGTTCCAACTACGAGCAGTACTTC.

The chain joins TRBV2 to TRBJ1-1; possible D gene TRBD1, 5 bases. The CDR3 loop spans 13 amino acids. Germline V lookup: CDR1 SNHLY, CDR2 FYNNEI. The CDR3 spells CATSGAPGTEAFF. DNA of the CDR3: TGTGCGACAAGTGGTGCCCCGGGGACGGAAGCTTTCTTT.

This chain connects TRBV2 to TRBJ2-7; D might be TRBD2 (6 bases). Trimming removed 3 bases at V and 3 bases at J, with 9 bases between. The CDR3 consists of 13 residues. Germline V gene data show CDR1 as SNHLY and CDR2 as FYNNEI. Here the CDR3 reads CASSDWGDYEQYF. CDR3 nucleotides: TGTGCCAGCAGTGATTGGGGGGACTACGAGCAGTACTTC.

The rearrangement joins TRBV7-9 to TRBJ2-5; D remains unclear. The ends were cut back, 2 bases at V and 2 bases at J, with 15 bases in the middle. Germline V gives CDR1 SEHNR, CDR2 FQNEAQ (reference sequence). This CDR3 has 16 residues. CDR3 nucleotides: TGTGCCAGCAGCTTAATGTCCCTAGACACTCAAGAGACCCAGTACTTC. Protein product: CASSLMSLDTQETQYF. The variable domain in full, completed from reference TRBV7-9 and TRBJ2-5, reads DTGVSQNPRHKITKRGQNVTFRCDPISEHNRLYWYRQTLGQGPEFLTYFQNEAQLEKSRLLSDRFSAERPKGSFSTLEIQRTEQGDSAMYLCASSLMSLDTQETQYFGPGTRLLVL.

CDR3 nucleotide sequence: TGTGCCAGCAGCTTAGCTTACACTCTAGCCAAAAACATTCAGTACTTC. The encoded protein is CASSLAYTLAKNIQYF. The chain couples TRBV7-2 to TRBJ2-4, with D hard to call. This CDR3 is built from 16 residues. From germline, CDR1 is SGHTA and CDR2 FQGNSA. V was shortened by 0 bases and J by 0 bases, with 9 bases between the two germline ends.

The chain couples TRBV6-5 to TRBJ2-5; tentative D call: TRBD1 (5 bases). The germline V gene encodes CDR1 MNHEY and CDR2 SVGAGI. V was shortened by 6 bases and J by 5 bases, with 16 bases between the two germline ends. This CDR3 is 14 amino acids long. Here the CDR3 DNA reads TGTGCCAGCAGGGTCAGGGCAGTGGGGGAGACCCAGTACTTC. Protein: CASRVRAVGETQYF.

The table lists this clone with a count of one. Other DNA sequences in the sample encode the same CDR3. The CDR3 bases are TGTGCCAGCAGCTTAGAGGGGAGTTCCTACGAGCAGTACTTC. It yields the protein CASSLEGSSYEQYF. The rearrangement uses TRBV7-2 and TRBJ2-7; D assignment may be TRBD1 or TRBD2 (5 bases each). The CDR3 consists of 14 residues. Germline V gives CDR1 SGHTA, CDR2 FQGNSA. Trimming cost V 1 base and J 1 base, with 8 bases left between them.

Remarks on this clone: Other nucleotide sequences from this sample produce the same CDR3. The V gene is TRBV11-2, the J gene TRBJ2-3; possibly TRBD2 for D (5 bases). Germline V gene lookup returns CDR1 SGHAT and CDR2 FQNNGV. The CDR3 covers 14 residues. Trimming removed 1 base from V and 4 bases from J, with 9 bases in between. The DNA of the CDR3 is TGTGCCAGCAGCTTAGGAGGGTTGGCAGATACGCAGTATTTT. As protein: CASSLGGLADTQYF.

The chain couples TRBV27 to TRBJ1-1; D remains ambiguous. The CDR3 runs 14 residues. Germline V gene lookup returns CDR1 MNHEY and CDR2 SMNVEV (reference sequence). V was shortened by 4 bases and J by 1 base, with 10 bases between the two germline ends. DNA of the CDR3: TGTGCCAGCAGTTCCTTTCGGGGGAACACTGAAGCTTTCTTT. It codes for CASSSFRGNTEAFF.

V and J are TRBV19 and TRBJ1-1; 10 bases line up with TRBD1. The CDR3 contains 15 residues. From germline, CDR1 is LNHDA and CDR2 SQIVND (reference sequence). The V and J ends lost 7 bases and 1 base, in that order; junction bases with no gene match: 6. In DNA form, the CDR3 reads TGTGCCAGTACTGAGGACAGGGGGACGAACACTGAAGCTTTCTTT. It is translated as CASTEDRGTNTEAFF.

The V and J genes are TRBV5-1 and TRBJ2-7, with D possibly matching TRBD1 (6 bases). The length of the CDR3 is 15 residues. V was cut by 4 bases and J by 2 bases, with 16 bases left in between. Germline lookup yields CDR1 SGHRS and CDR2 YFSETQ. DNA for the CDR3: TGCGCCAGCAGCCCAGGTGGGGGCGCGCCCTACGAGCAGTACTTC. This codes for CASSPGGGAPYEQYF.